The next 23 T cell receptor beta chains were all read from a single sample in a study of STAT5B mutations in CD4+ large granular lymphocyte leukemia. Assay: immunoSEQ multiplex PCR; the TCRdb copy retains only in-frame clones and omits some. The data contain tens of thousands of clones, about 70% of them singletons. The specimen sequenced was CD4+ T cells from blood buffy coats. These receptor sequences come from a human donor in good health.

This clone was counted between two and nine times. The V and J genes are TRBV5-1 and TRBJ2-5; possible D gene TRBD1, 6 bases. Germline-derived CDR1 and CDR2 are SGHRS and YFSETQ. Deletions cut 4 bases from V and 5 bases from J, with 15 bases between. This CDR3 is 14 amino acids long. CDR3 nucleotides: TGCGCCAGCAGCCGACCAGGGGCAATCGAGACCCAGTACTTC. The encoded protein is CASSRPGAIETQYF.

The chain links TRBV2 to TRBJ2-3; 7 bases align to TRBD1. The CDR3 runs to 14 residues. V dropped 6 bases and J dropped 0; count of bases not matched to a gene: 3. Germline V gene data show CDR1 as SNHLY and CDR2 as FYNNEI. The CDR3 region has the DNA TGTGCCAGCAGGGGGACAGTTAGCACAGATACGCAGTATTTT. It yields the protein CASRGTVSTDTQYF.

The V call is TRBV27, the J call TRBJ1-6; the D is unclear. CDR3 length: 16 residues. The V gene lost 5 bases and the J gene lost 7 bases, with 18 bases spanning the gap. The germline V gene has CDR1 MNHEY and CDR2 SMNVEV (reference sequence). The CDR3 region has the DNA TGTGCCAGCAGTCTCTACCGTTGGGCCCGCAATTCACCCCTCCACTTT. It translates to CASSLYRWARNSPLHF.

CDR3 sequence (DNA): TGTGCCAGCAGTGAAGGGTTTCGGGGGGGCGAAAAACTGTTTTTT. As protein: CASSEGFRGGEKLFF. This rearrangement joins TRBV2 to TRBJ1-4; D may be TRBD1 (6 bases). The V gene's germline CDR1 is SNHLY and CDR2 FYNNEI. Trimming removed 1 base from V and 8 bases from J, with 14 bases in between. The CDR3 consists of 15 residues.

This rearrangement joins TRBV11-1 to TRBJ2-6, with TRBD1 identical over 8 bases. After removal of 5 bases from V and 0 bases from J, the junction contained 12 bases not matched to a gene. CDR1 is SGHAT, CDR2 FQDESV, per germline (reference sequence). The CDR3 is made up of 19 amino acids. CDR3 DNA sequence: TGTGCCAGCAGCCCTGGGACAGGACGCTCTCTCTCTGGGGCCAACGTCCTGACTTTC. Translation gives CASSPGTGRSLSGANVLTF.

This clone was found a few times. J is TRBJ1-1 and V is TRBV21-1. TRBV21-1 is recorded as a pseudogene. There are 14 residues in the CDR3. CDR3 in amino acids: CASGPGTRNTEAFF. In DNA, the CDR3 is TGTGCTAGTGGGCCAGGGACCCGGAACACTGAAGCTTTCTTT.

V usage is TRBV20-1 and J usage is TRBJ2-1; D is uncertain. Germline V gene data show CDR1 as DFQATT and CDR2 as SNEGSKA (reference sequence). This CDR3 comprises 11 residues. V dropped 3 bases and J dropped 4 bases, with 4 bases sitting between them. The chain's CDR3 is CSASEYNEQFF. In nucleotides, the CDR3 is TGCAGTGCTAGTGAATACAATGAGCAGTTCTTC.

This CDR3 is CASSQGTGSSYGYTF. The CDR3 DNA sequence: TGTGCCAGCAGCCAAGGGACAGGGTCCTCCTATGGCTACACCTTC. This sequence joins TRBV14 and TRBJ1-2, with 8 bases identical to TRBD1. There are 15 residues in the CDR3. The germline CDR1 and CDR2 sequences are SGHDN and FVKESK. V gave up 1 base and J gave up 4 bases; unmatched junction bases: 5.

The chain combines TRBV19 with TRBJ2-5; D possibly corresponds to TRBD2 (6 bases). Germline V gene lookup returns CDR1 LNHDA and CDR2 SQIVND (reference sequence). This CDR3 has 15 residues. Between the trimmed V and J ends, which lost 3 bases and 0 bases, there was a span of 11 bases. This chain's CDR3 is CASSMYGGDQETQYF. The DNA for the CDR3 is TGTGCCAGTAGTATGTATGGCGGGGACCAAGAGACCCAGTACTTC.

CDR3 in DNA: TGTGCCAGCAGATTAAGTTCGACGGTTAATGAGCAGTTCTTC. Translating gives CASRLSSTVNEQFF. The rearrangement joins TRBV7-8 to TRBJ2-1; D is unresolved. Trimming removed 6 bases from V and 7 bases from J, with 16 bases in between. The germline V gene has CDR1 SGHVS and CDR2 FQNEAQ. The CDR3 is 14 residues long.

This clone was picked up a small number of times. The chain joins TRBV7-9 to TRBJ1-2; TRBD1 aligns across 12 bases. The trim removed 5 bases at V and 4 bases at J, leaving 11 bases unmatched. This CDR3 spans 17 amino acids. Germline CDR1 is SEHNR and CDR2 is FQNEAQ (reference sequence). Here the CDR3 reads CASSLNPGTGGLYGYTF. CDR3 DNA: TGTGCCAGCAGCCTTAACCCCGGGACAGGGGGCCTCTATGGCTACACCTTC.

The chain employs TRBV27 and TRBJ2-7; TRBD2 is a possible D gene (6 bases). The germline gives CDR1 MNHEY, CDR2 SMNVEV (reference sequence). Trimming shortened V by 6 bases and J by 0 bases, and 15 bases separated the two germline ends. The CDR3 is 15 amino acids. The CDR3 here is CASRSTGVNSYEQYF. The DNA for the CDR3 is TGTGCCAGCAGATCCACGGGAGTGAACTCCTACGAGCAGTACTTC.

The chain employs TRBV27 and TRBJ1-1, with D maybe TRBD1 (5 bases). Germline assignment: CDR1 MNHEY and CDR2 SMNVEV (reference sequence). Between the trimmed V and J ends, which lost 6 bases and 8 bases, there was a span of 16 bases. The CDR3 is made up of 13 amino acids. The DNA for the CDR3 is TGTGCCAGCAGCCTAAACAGGCTAAGGGAAGCTTTCTTT. Translation: CASSLNRLREAFF.

By sample share, this clone is medium-sized. The chain recombines TRBV10-3 with TRBJ1-4; 10 bases match TRBD1. V was clipped by 6 bases and J by 7 bases; unmatched bases: 5. Germline V lookup: CDR1 ENHRY, CDR2 SYGVKD. The CDR3 extends over 14 amino acids. As DNA, the CDR3 is TGTGCCATCAGCTCTGGGGACAGGGGTGAAAAACTGTTTTTT. Its protein product is CAISSGDRGEKLFF.

The chain recombines TRBV11-2 with TRBJ1-2; 7 bases map to TRBD1. The CDR3 has 16 residues. The germline CDR1 and CDR2 sequences are SGHAT and FQNNGV. V was pared by 4 bases and J by 4 bases, with 12 bases of the junction left unmatched. CDR3 sequence: CASSSDRAKRGYGYTF. The CDR3, as DNA: TGTGCCAGCAGCTCAGACAGGGCCAAAAGGGGCTATGGCTACACCTTC.

The V and J genes are TRBV6-6 and TRBJ1-1; D unresolved. Per germline, CDR1 MNHNY and CDR2 SVGAGI (reference sequence). The CDR3 runs to 15 residues. V was cut by 3 bases and J by 0 bases, with 11 bases left in between. The CDR3 sequence is CASSYGGVMNTEAFF. Written as DNA, the CDR3 is TGTGCCAGCAGTTATGGCGGGGTAATGAACACTGAAGCTTTCTTT.

The CDR3 protein is CASSLNTGELFF. In nucleotides, the CDR3 is TGTGCCAGCAGCCTTAACACCGGGGAGCTGTTTTTT. The V call is TRBV9, the J call TRBJ2-2; no clear D. CDR1 and CDR2 (germline): SGDLS, YYNGEE. V was shortened by 4 bases and J by 2 bases, with 3 bases between the two germline ends. CDR3 length equals 12 residues. Looking up the rest from reference TRBV9 and TRBJ2-2 gives the full variable domain: DSGVTQTPKHLITATGQRVTLRCSPRSGDLSVYWYQQSLDQGLQFLIQYYNGEERAKGNILERFSAQQFPDLHSELNLSSLELGDSALYFCASSLNTGELFFGEGSRLTVL.

This chain joins TRBV5-6 and TRBJ2-1; 8 nucleotides agree with TRBD1. From germline, CDR1 is SGHDT and CDR2 YYEEEE. The CDR3 contains 18 residues. V was pared by 1 base and J by 8 bases, with 17 bases of the junction left unmatched. CDR3 nucleotide sequence: TGTGCCAGCAGCTTGCTACAGAATCGACAGGGGAGGATGGATGAGCAGTTCTTC. Amino acids: CASSLLQNRQGRMDEQFF.

This clone turned up a few times. CDR3 region: CASSSGTGITEAFF. CDR3 bases: TGTGCCAGCAGCTCCGGGACAGGGATCACTGAAGCTTTCTTT. The V gene is TRBV5-5, the J gene TRBJ1-1, with 9 bases fitting TRBD1. CDR1 SGHKS and CDR2 YYEKEE come from the germline V gene (reference sequence). V lost 3 bases and J lost 4; bases outside the gene matches: 4. The CDR3 length is 14 residues.

The V gene is TRBV6-5, the J gene TRBJ1-1; tentatively, D is TRBD1 (6 bases). Germline CDR1 reads MNHEY; CDR2 reads SVGAGI. CDR3 size: 15 residues. V lost 6 bases and J lost 3, with 17 bases in between. CDR3 sequence reads: CASSNTGGSYTEAFF. CDR3 bases: TGTGCCAGCAGCAACACTGGGGGCTCTTACACTGAAGCTTTCTTT.

The rearrangement joins TRBV7-2 to TRBJ2-7, with 8 bases aligning to TRBD1. CDR3 size: 16 residues. V lost 2 bases and J lost 0; bases outside the gene matches: 6. Germline V gene sequence: CDR1 SGHTA, CDR2 FQGNSA. In DNA, the CDR3 is TGTGCCAGCAGCTTATCTTCAGGGACAGGCTCCTACGAGCAGTACTTC. Amino acids: CASSLSSGTGSYEQYF.

In DNA form, the CDR3 reads TGTGCCAGCAGCTTAGAGGCGGGCGCGGGGTATTTT. This encodes CASSLEAGAGYF. The chain has TRBV7-2 and TRBJ2-3; D possibly corresponds to TRBD2 (5 bases). With 1 base removed from V and 14 bases from J, the gap between germline ends came to 13 bases. The CDR3 has 12 amino acids. CDR1 and CDR2 from the germline V gene are SGHTA and FQGNSA.

This clone was seen only a few times. J is TRBJ1-5 and V is TRBV10-2, with TRBD1 identical over 8 bases. The germline V gene has CDR1 WSHSY and CDR2 SAAADI. Trimming cost V 2 bases and J 7 bases; bases outside gene matches: 7. This CDR3 comprises 15 residues. CDR3 sequence: CASSEQQGAGQPQHF. In DNA form, the CDR3 reads TGCGCCAGCAGTGAGCAGCAGGGGGCGGGACAGCCCCAGCATTTT.